The 24 T cell receptor beta chains listed next were all sequenced from one sample in a study of naive and memory T cell subsets. Overall study results and limits: Naive repertoires, especially CD8, held a few larger clonotypes, possibly memory cells re-expressing CD45RA.

The beta constant-region primer was an equimolar mix of two oligonucleotides covering TRBC1 and TRBC2. Four rounds of PCR amplified the ligated cDNA using nested alpha and beta constant-region primers plus SP2. Each CDR3 protein is one row after TCRdb ran MiXCR on the UMI-ligation and nested PCR reads. The sample contains roughly 100,000 distinct CDR3 sequences, about 14% of which appear only once. These receptors have no identified antigens. Specimen: naive CD8+ T cells from blood. These receptors originate from a human donor in good health.

On this clonotype itself: A much larger clone differs from this one at a single base, so this may be a read error. The gene calls are TRBV19 and TRBJ2-7; 7 nucleotides match TRBD1. The V and J ends lost 8 bases and 0 bases, in that order; junction bases with no gene match: 7. CDR1 is LNHDA and CDR2 is SQIVND in the germline V gene (reference sequence). This CDR3 region has 14 residues. The CDR3, as DNA: TGTGCCAGTGGAGAGACAGGGAGCTCCTACGAGCAGTACTTC. As protein: CASGETGSSYEQYF. The entire variable domain, with the rest obtained from reference TRBV19 and TRBJ2-7, is as follows: DGGITQSPKYLFRKEGQNVTLSCEQNLNHDAMYWYRQDPGQGLRLIYYSQIVNDFQKGDIAEGYSVSREKKESFPLTVTSAQKNPTAFYLCASGETGSSYEQYFGPGTRLTVT.

The table lists this clonotype with a few counts. As DNA, the CDR3 is TGTGCCAGCAGCTTAGTGTACAGGGAGCAGTTCTTC. Protein: CASSLVYREQFF. The rearrangement uses TRBV7-2 and TRBJ2-1; a possible D gene is TRBD1 (5 bases). The CDR3 contains 12 residues. The V end was cut by 1 base, the J end by 10 bases, with 8 bases between. The germline V gene has CDR1 SGHTA and CDR2 FQGNSA.

This clonotype has more than one count but fewer than ten. This rearrangement joins TRBV6-6 to TRBJ1-1; 9 nucleotides agree with TRBD1. This CDR3 comprises 13 residues. Germline V gene data show CDR1 as MNHNY and CDR2 as SVGAGI (reference sequence). The V segment lost 11 bases and the J segment 2 bases; nucleotides outside the gene matches: 6. Written as DNA, the CDR3 is TGTGCCGCACCGGGACAGGGTAACACTGAAGCTTTCTTT. Encoded protein: CAAPGQGNTEAFF.

This clonotype was observed a few times. The chain has TRBV29-1 and TRBJ1-4; D is unresolved. Germline V CDR1 and CDR2: SQVTM, ANQGSEA. The CDR3 runs 12 residues. V was trimmed by 3 bases and J by 4 bases, leaving 6 bases between them. CDR3 region: CSVELGNEKLFF. The CDR3 region has the DNA TGCAGCGTTGAGTTGGGTAATGAAAAACTGTTTTTT.

A few counts support this clonotype. V gene TRBV12-5 combines with J gene TRBJ2-5; 7 positions agree with TRBD2. The CDR3 is 17 amino acids. Germline lookup yields CDR1 LGHNT and CDR2 FRNRAP. With V trimmed by 2 bases and J by 3 bases, 12 bases remained unmatched. Here the CDR3 reads CASGLPSPGTTKETQYF. CDR3 nucleotide sequence: TGTGCTAGTGGTTTGCCCTCCCCCGGGACTACGAAAGAGACCCAGTACTTC.

The sample holds many counts of this clonotype. V gene TRBV6-2 or TRBV6-3 combines with J gene TRBJ2-1, with TRBD2 matching 9 bases. Losses at the gene ends were 7 bases for V and 8 bases for J; bases not matched to a gene: 9. The germline V gene has CDR1 MNHEY and CDR2 SVGEGT. The CDR3 extends over 14 amino acids. The CDR3 is CASTDRLAVDEQFF. The CDR3 bases are TGTGCCAGCACCGACCGACTAGCGGTAGATGAGCAGTTCTTC.

The table lists this clonotype with a few counts. This chain uses TRBV12-3 or TRBV12-4 with TRBJ2-5, with D maybe TRBD2 (5 bases). Trimming shortened V by 1 base and J by 4 bases, and 10 bases separated the two germline ends. The CDR3 has 14 amino acids. The chain's CDR3 is CASSLVGGAETQYF. The DNA for the CDR3 is TGTGCCAGCAGTTTAGTAGGAGGAGCAGAGACCCAGTACTTC.

This clonotype has a handful of counts. This chain uses TRBV6-5 with TRBJ1-1, with D perhaps TRBD1 (5 bases). The V end lost 2 bases, the J end lost 3 bases, and 16 bases lay between the germline ends. The CDR3 has 16 amino acids. Germline V gene sequence: CDR1 MNHEY, CDR2 SVGAGI. In DNA form, the CDR3 reads TGTGCCAGCAGTTACCGGGACTCGGGAGGGGACACTGAAGCTTTCTTT. Its translation: CASSYRDSGGDTEAFF.

There are a few counts of this clonotype. This chain joins TRBV28 and TRBJ1-2; unclear D gene. Germline values: CDR1 MDHEN, CDR2 SYDVKM. V shed 6 bases and J shed 7 bases, with 15 bases lying between them. The CDR3 is 13 amino acids. As DNA, the CDR3 is TGTGCCAGCAGCCTGGGTGACGCGTTTGGCTACACCTTC. Its translation is CASSLGDAFGYTF.

The chain is built from TRBV18 and TRBJ2-1; 7 nucleotides align to TRBD2. The CDR3 consists of 15 residues. Trimming cost V 3 bases and J 4 bases; bases outside gene matches: 6. Germline CDR1 KGHSH, CDR2 LQKENI. CDR3 coding DNA: TGTGCCAGCTCACCCGAAGGACTAGGTTACAATGAGCAGTTCTTC. Amino acid sequence: CASSPEGLGYNEQFF.

This clonotype turned up a few times. The V and J genes are TRBV9 and TRBJ2-7; D is uncertain. The germline CDR1 and CDR2 sequences are SGDLS and YYNGEE. Trimming stripped 2 bases from V and 6 bases from J, with 9 bases between. There are 12 residues in the CDR3. For the CDR3, the DNA is TGTGCCAGCAGCGTGGACGTCGGCGAGCAGTACTTC. It specifies CASSVDVGEQYF. The full variable domain, completed using reference TRBV9 and TRBJ2-7, is DSGVTQTPKHLITATGQRVTLRCSPRSGDLSVYWYQQSLDQGLQFLIQYYNGEERAKGNILERFSAQQFPDLHSELNLSSLELGDSALYFCASSVDVGEQYFGPGTRLTVT.

Notes on this clonotype: The junction departs from the called germline gene at one end, perhaps through a read error. This chain uses TRBV7-9 with TRBJ2-5; D possibly matches TRBD1 or TRBD2 (6 bases each). The germline V gene has CDR1 SEHNR and CDR2 FQNEAQ (reference sequence). CDR3 size: 13 residues. CDR3 sequence (DNA): TGTGCCAGCAGGCTCCCAGGGGAGGAGACCCGGTACTTC. It encodes CASRLPGEETRYF.

This clonotype has ten or more counts. This chain connects TRBV7-9 to TRBJ1-1; 7 bases are shared with TRBD1. This CDR3 spans 12 amino acids. V was clipped by 8 bases and J by 5 bases; unmatched bases: 5. Germline CDR1 is SEHNR and CDR2 is FQNEAQ (reference sequence). DNA of the CDR3: TGTGCCAGCCGACAGGGCAATACTGAAGCTTTCTTT. This translates into CASRQGNTEAFF.

This clonotype was found many times. The genes are TRBV4-3 and TRBJ1-4; the D gene is possibly TRBD1 (6 bases). The germline V gene encodes CDR1 LGHNA and CDR2 YSLEER. The CDR3 consists of 15 residues. V dropped 2 bases and J dropped 8 bases, with 15 bases sitting between them. CDR3 coding DNA: TGCGCCAGCAGCCAACTTTGGGGGGCTGGGGAAAAACTGTTTTTT. Protein product: CASSQLWGAGEKLFF.

The chain employs TRBV28 and TRBJ2-7, with D unresolved. Trimming took 6 bases from V and 6 from J, leaving 12 bases between them. The germline CDR1 and CDR2 sequences are MDHEN and SYDVKM. CDR3 length equals 12 residues. The CDR3 DNA sequence: TGTGCCAGCAGGGACCCGAGCCGCGAGCAGTACTTC. Amino acids: CASRDPSREQYF.

In its sample, this clonotype was seen many times. This sequence joins TRBV7-3 and TRBJ2-1, with a weak D call TRBD2 (6 bases). The CDR3 is 16 amino acids. V shed 4 bases and J shed 4 bases, with 17 bases lying between them. Germline V gene sequence: CDR1 SGHTA, CDR2 FQGTGA. CDR3 sequence: CASSSPGRGPYNEQFF. In nucleotides, the CDR3 is TGTGCCAGCAGCTCCCCCGGGCGGGGACCATACAATGAGCAGTTCTTC.

Ten or more counts support this clonotype. V gene TRBV7-9 combines with J gene TRBJ1-5; no definite D call. The CDR3 is 14 amino acids. The V gene's germline CDR1 is SEHNR and CDR2 FQNEAQ (reference sequence). Trimming shortened V by 1 base and J by 7 bases, and 11 bases separated the two germline ends. The CDR3 DNA reads as TGTGCCAGCAGCTTAGGATTGGGTGAGCAGCCCCAGCATTTT. The encoded protein is CASSLGLGEQPQHF.

This clonotype was recorded a few times. This sequence joins TRBV3-1 and TRBJ1-1, with a possible D match to TRBD1 (5 bases). CDR1 is LGHDT and CDR2 is YNNKEL in the germline V gene (reference sequence). V lost 4 bases to trimming and J lost 6 bases, with 9 bases between them. The CDR3 totals 12 residues. In DNA form, the CDR3 reads TGTGCCAGCAGCCTAGGGGTATCTGAAGCTTTCTTT. Translating it yields CASSLGVSEAFF. Together with reference TRBV3-1 and TRBJ1-1, the CDR3 gives the full variable domain: DTAVSQTPKYLVTQMGNDKSIKCEQNLGHDTMYWYKQDSKKFLKIMFSYNNKELIINETVPNRFSPKSPDKAHLNLHINSLELGDSAVYFCASSLGVSEAFFGQGTRLTVV.

This chain connects TRBV4-1 to TRBJ2-3; 12 bases align to TRBD2. The germline CDR1 and CDR2 sequences are MGHRA and YSYEKL. This CDR3 is built from 17 residues. J was trimmed by 5 bases and V by 0 bases; bases with no gene match: 6. CDR3 protein: CASSQDWLAGGEDTQYF. For the CDR3, the DNA is TGCGCCAGCAGCCAAGATTGGCTAGCGGGGGGGGAAGATACGCAGTATTTT.

This clonotype was seen a few times. V usage is TRBV7-9 and J usage is TRBJ2-3; TRBD2 matches at 9 bases. Losses at the gene ends were 5 bases for V and 7 bases for J; bases not matched to a gene: 10. The germline CDR1 and CDR2 sequences are SEHNR and FQNEAQ (reference sequence). CDR3 length: 15 residues. The CDR3 DNA is TGTGCCAGCAGCCCAGCAGCGGGGGGACTGAATACGCAGTATTTT. Encoded protein: CASSPAAGGLNTQYF.

The chain uses TRBV4-3 and TRBJ2-1, with 7 bases fitting TRBD1. V shed 0 bases, J shed 10 bases, and the junction held 3 bases outside the gene matches. Germline-derived CDR1 and CDR2 are LGHNA and YSLEER. This CDR3 is built from 13 residues. In DNA form, the CDR3 reads TGCGCCAGCAGCCAAGATCTGGACAGGGAGCAGTTCTTC. It specifies CASSQDLDREQFF.

The table lists this clonotype with a few counts. V and J are TRBV29-1 and TRBJ1-3; TRBD1 matches at 7 bases. Trimming removed 7 bases from V and 8 bases from J; junction bases left unmatched: 11. Germline-derived CDR1 and CDR2 are SQVTM and ANQGSEA. CDR3 size: 13 residues. In DNA, the CDR3 is TGCAGCGGAGCGGGACAGCCGGGAGACACCATATATTTT. Translated, it gives CSGAGQPGDTIYF.

The genes are TRBV5-1 and TRBJ2-5; a weak D match, TRBD1 (6 bases). CDR1 is SGHRS and CDR2 is YFSETQ in the germline V gene. This CDR3 region has 12 residues. Trimming removed 4 bases at V and 2 bases at J, with 6 bases between. The CDR3 loop reads CASSGTQETQYF. The CDR3 nucleotides read TGCGCCAGCAGCGGGACACAAGAGACCCAGTACTTC.

This rearrangement joins TRBV5-1 to TRBJ2-1, with 11 bases that match TRBD2. Per the germline V gene, CDR1 is SGHRS and CDR2 is YFSETQ. After removal of 2 bases from V and 12 bases from J, the junction contained 7 bases not matched to a gene. The CDR3 length is 14 residues. The CDR3 loop reads CASSFLAGGPGQFF. CDR3 DNA: TGCGCCAGCAGCTTTTTAGCGGGAGGGCCGGGGCAGTTCTTC.